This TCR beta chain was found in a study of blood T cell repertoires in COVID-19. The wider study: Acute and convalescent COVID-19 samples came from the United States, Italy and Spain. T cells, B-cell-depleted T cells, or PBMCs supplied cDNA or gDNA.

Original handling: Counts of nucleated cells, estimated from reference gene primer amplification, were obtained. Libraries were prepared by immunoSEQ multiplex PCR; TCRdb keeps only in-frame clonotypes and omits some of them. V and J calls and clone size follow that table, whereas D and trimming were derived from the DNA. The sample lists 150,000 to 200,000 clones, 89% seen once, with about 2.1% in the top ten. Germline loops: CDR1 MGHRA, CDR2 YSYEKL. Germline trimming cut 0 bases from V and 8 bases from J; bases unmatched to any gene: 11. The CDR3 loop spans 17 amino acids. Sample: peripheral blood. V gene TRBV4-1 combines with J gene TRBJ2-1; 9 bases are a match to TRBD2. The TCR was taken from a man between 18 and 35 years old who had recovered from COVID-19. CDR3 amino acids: CASSQEGPGAGGHEQFF. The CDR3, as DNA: TGCGCCAGCAGCCAAGAGGGCCCGGGAGCGGGAGGACATGAGCAGTTCTTC.